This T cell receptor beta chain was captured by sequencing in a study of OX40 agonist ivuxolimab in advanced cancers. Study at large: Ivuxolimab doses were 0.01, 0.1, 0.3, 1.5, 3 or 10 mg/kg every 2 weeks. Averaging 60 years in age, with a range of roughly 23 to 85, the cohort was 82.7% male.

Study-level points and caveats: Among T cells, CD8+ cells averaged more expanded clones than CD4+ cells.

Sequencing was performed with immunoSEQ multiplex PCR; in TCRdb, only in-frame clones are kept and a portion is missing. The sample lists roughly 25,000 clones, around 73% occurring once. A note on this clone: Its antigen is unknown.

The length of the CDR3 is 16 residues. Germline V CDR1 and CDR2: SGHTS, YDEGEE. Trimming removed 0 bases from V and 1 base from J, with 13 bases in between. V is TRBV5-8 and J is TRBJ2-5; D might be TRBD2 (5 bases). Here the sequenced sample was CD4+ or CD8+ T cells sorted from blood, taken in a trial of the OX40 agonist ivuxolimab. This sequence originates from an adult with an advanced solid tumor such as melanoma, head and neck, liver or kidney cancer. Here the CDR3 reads CASSLASWETQETQYF. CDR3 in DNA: TGTGCCAGCAGCTTGGCCAGTTGGGAGACCCAAGAGACCCAGTACTTC. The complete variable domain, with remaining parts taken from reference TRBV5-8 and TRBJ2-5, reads EAGVTQSPTHLIKTRGQQATLRCSPISGHTSVYWYQQALGLGLQFLLWYDEGEERNRGNFPPRFSGRQFPNYSSELNVNALELEDSALYLCASSLASWETQETQYFGPGTRLLVL.